The following is a TCR beta chain sequence with its context. This sample was taken from a study of blood T cell repertoires in COVID-19. Germline lookup yields CDR1 SGHAT and CDR2 FQNNGV. The length of the CDR3 is 16 residues. The V and J ends lost 5 bases and 0 bases, in that order; junction bases with no gene match: 9. In the original processing: How many nucleated cells were present was estimated from reference gene primer amplification. Sequencing was performed with immunoSEQ multiplex PCR; in TCRdb, only in-frame clones are kept and a portion is missing. From that table come the V and J calls and clone size; the DNA was used to work out D and trimming. The table has about 480,000 clones, 70% to 90% seen once; the top ten hold 6.5% to 9.5%. Those enrolled, adults aged roughly 18 to 90 years, came from some 25 US areas. Cohorts were based on clinical histories the participants reported. Recovery among Cohort 3 donors was established by two negative PCRs, clearance, or symptom resolution.

The sequenced sample was PBMCs or T cells enriched from blood (not recorded which). The rearrangement uses TRBV11-2 and TRBJ2-7; 8 positions match TRBD1. This clonotype originated in a woman between 55 and 75 years old who had recovered from COVID-19. CDR3 DNA sequence: TGTGCCAGCAGCGAAGGGACGGGACAGGTCTCCTACGAGCAGTACGTC. Its translation is CASSEGTGQVSYEQYV.